Below are 3 T cell receptor beta chains sequenced from a single sample in a study of cytomegalovirus exposure and HLA in healthy donors. Vbeta (60) and Jbeta (13) primers were used in the PCR. Produced via immunoSEQ multiplex PCR; TCRdb's table is partial and in-frame only. The sample yields 150,000 to 200,000 clones, about 65% seen once. Material: PBMCs. These receptors were taken from a woman aged 25 to 39 in good health and CMV-seronegative.

The CDR3 protein is CASSFQENTEAFF. The CDR3 coding sequence is TGTGCCAGCAGCTTCCAGGAGAACACTGAAGCTTTCTTT. This rearrangement joins TRBV7-9 to TRBJ1-1; D unresolved. Looked up from germline, CDR1 is SEHNR and CDR2 is FQNEAQ (reference sequence). The CDR3 consists of 13 residues. Trimming left V 3 bases short and J 1 base short, with 6 bases between.

The DNA for the CDR3 is TGTGCCAGCACCATCCGGGACACCGACAATGAGCAGTTCTTC. Its protein is CASTIRDTDNEQFF. The chain is built from TRBV2 and TRBJ2-1, with D maybe TRBD1 (6 bases). V lost 7 bases and J lost 5, with 15 bases in between. The CDR3 covers 14 residues. Germline lookup yields CDR1 SNHLY and CDR2 FYNNEI.

The chain couples TRBV28 to TRBJ2-1; 10 bases line up with TRBD1. The V and J ends lost 3 bases and 7 bases, in that order; junction bases with no gene match: 6. Germline V gene sequence: CDR1 MDHEN, CDR2 SYDVKM. This CDR3 contains 15 residues. This chain's CDR3 is CASSLTPGQGNEQFF. The CDR3 DNA reads TGTGCCAGCAGTTTGACCCCGGGACAGGGGAATGAGCAGTTCTTC.